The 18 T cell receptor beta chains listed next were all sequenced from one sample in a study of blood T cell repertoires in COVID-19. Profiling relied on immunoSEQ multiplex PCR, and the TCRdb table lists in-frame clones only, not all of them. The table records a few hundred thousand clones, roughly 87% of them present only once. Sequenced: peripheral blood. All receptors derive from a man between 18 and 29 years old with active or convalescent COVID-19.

The CDR3: CASSLGRTSGSYEQYF. As DNA, the CDR3 is TGTGCCAGCAGTTTAGGCCGAACTAGCGGGAGCTACGAGCAGTACTTC. The chain is built from TRBV27 and TRBJ2-7; TRBD2 agrees at 11 bases. Trimming cost V 2 bases and J 3 bases; bases outside gene matches: 6. In germline, CDR1 is MNHEY, CDR2 SMNVEV (reference sequence). CDR3 length equals 16 residues.

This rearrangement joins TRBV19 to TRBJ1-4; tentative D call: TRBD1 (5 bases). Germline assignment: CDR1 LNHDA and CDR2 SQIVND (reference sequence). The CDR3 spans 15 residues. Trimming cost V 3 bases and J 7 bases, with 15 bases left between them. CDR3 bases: TGTGCCAGTAGTATCACAGGTTGGCGGACTGAAAAACTGTTTTTT. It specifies CASSITGWRTEKLFF.

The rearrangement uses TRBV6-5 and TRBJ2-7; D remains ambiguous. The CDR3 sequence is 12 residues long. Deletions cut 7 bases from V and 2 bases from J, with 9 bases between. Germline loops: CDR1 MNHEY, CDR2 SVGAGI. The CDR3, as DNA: TGTGCCAGCACAGTATCGACCTACGAGCAGTACTTC. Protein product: CASTVSTYEQYF.

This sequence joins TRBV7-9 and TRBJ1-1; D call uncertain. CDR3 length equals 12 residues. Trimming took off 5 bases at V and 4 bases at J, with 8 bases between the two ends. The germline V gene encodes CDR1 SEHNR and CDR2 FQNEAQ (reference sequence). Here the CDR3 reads CASSLRVTEAFF. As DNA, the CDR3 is TGTGCCAGCAGCCTACGGGTCACTGAAGCTTTCTTT.

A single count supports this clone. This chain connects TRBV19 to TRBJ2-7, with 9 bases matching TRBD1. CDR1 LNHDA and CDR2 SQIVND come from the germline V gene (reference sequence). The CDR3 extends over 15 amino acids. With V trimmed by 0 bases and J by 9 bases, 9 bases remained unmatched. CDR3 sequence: CASSIEPGTGKRQYF. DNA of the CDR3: TGTGCCAGTAGTATAGAACCCGGGACAGGGAAGCGGCAGTACTTC.

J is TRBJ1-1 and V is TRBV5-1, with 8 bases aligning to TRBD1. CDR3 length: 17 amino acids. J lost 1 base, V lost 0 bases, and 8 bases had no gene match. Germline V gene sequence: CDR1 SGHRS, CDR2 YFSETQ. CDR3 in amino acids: CASSLGIRDRKNTEAFF. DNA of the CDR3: TGCGCCAGCAGCTTGGGGATTCGGGACAGGAAGAACACTGAAGCTTTCTTT.

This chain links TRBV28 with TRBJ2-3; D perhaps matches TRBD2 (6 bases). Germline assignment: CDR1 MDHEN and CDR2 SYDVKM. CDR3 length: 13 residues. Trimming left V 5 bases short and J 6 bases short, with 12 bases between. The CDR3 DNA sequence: TGTGCCAGCAGTCCCGGAGGGCATGATACGCAGTATTTT. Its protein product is CASSPGGHDTQYF.

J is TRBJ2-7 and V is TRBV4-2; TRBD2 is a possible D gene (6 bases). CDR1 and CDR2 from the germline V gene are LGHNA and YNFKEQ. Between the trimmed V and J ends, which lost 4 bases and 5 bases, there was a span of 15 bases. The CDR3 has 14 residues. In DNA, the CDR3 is TGTGCCAGCAGCCCTAGACTAGGGGTCGACGAGCAGTACTTC. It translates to CASSPRLGVDEQYF.

The CDR3 reads CASSFVLQPQHF. The CDR3 coding sequence is TGTGCCAGCAGTTTCGTCCTTCAGCCCCAGCATTTT. V gene TRBV28 combines with J gene TRBJ1-5; D is ambiguous. V shed 3 bases and J shed 6 bases, with 6 bases lying between them. This CDR3 has 12 residues. The germline gives CDR1 MDHEN, CDR2 SYDVKM.

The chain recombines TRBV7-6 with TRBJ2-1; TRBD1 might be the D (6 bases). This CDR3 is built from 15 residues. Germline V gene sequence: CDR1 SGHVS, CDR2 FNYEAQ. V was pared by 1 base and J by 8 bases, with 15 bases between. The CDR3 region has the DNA TGTGCCAGCAGCTTAGAGGTCGTGGGGGCGTATGAGCAGTTCTTC. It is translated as CASSLEVVGAYEQFF.

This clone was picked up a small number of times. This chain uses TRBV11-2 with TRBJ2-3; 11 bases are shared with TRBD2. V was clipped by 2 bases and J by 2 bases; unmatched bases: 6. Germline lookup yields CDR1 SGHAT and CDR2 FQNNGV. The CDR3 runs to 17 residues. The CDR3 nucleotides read TGTGCCAGCAGCTTACTAGTAGCGGGAGGGTTCACAGATACGCAGTATTTT. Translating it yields CASSLLVAGGFTDTQYF. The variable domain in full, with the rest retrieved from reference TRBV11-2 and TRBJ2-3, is EAGVAQSPRYKIIEKRQSVAFWCNPISGHATLYWYQQILGQGPKLLIQFQNNGVVDDSQLPKDRFSAERLKGVDSTLKIQPAKLEDSAVYLCASSLLVAGGFTDTQYFGPGTRLTVL.

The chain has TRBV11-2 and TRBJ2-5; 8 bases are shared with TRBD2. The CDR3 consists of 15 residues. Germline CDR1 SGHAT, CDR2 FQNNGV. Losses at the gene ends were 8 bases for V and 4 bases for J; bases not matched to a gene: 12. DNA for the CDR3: TGTGCCAGCGATAAAAACAGCGGGAGACGAGAGACCCAGTACTTC. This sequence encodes CASDKNSGRRETQYF. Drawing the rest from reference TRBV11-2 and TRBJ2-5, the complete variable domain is EAGVAQSPRYKIIEKRQSVAFWCNPISGHATLYWYQQILGQGPKLLIQFQNNGVVDDSQLPKDRFSAERLKGVDSTLKIQPAKLEDSAVYLCASDKNSGRRETQYFGPGTRLLVL.

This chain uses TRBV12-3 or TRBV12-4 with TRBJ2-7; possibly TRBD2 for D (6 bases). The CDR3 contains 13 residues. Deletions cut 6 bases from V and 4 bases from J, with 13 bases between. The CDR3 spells CASSLDYRYEQYF. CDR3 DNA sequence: TGTGCCAGCAGCTTGGACTATCGGTACGAGCAGTACTTC.

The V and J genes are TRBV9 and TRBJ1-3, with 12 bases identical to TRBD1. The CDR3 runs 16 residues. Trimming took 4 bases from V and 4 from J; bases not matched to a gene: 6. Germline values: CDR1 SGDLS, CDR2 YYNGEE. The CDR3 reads CASSPGTGGSGNTIYF. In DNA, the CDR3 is TGTGCCAGCAGCCCCGGGACAGGGGGCTCAGGAAACACCATATATTTT.

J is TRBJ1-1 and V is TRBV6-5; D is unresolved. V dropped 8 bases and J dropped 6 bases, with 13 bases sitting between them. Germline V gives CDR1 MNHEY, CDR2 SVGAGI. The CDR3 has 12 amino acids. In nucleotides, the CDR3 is TGTGCCAGCTTAATCCCGCGTGCTGAAGCTTTCTTT. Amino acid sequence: CASLIPRAEAFF.

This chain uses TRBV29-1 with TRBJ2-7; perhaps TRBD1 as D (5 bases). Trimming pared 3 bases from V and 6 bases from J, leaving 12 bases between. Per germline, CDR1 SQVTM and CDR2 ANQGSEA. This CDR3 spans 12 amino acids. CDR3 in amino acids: CSVEGPQVEQYF. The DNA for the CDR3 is TGCAGCGTTGAGGGGCCGCAAGTCGAGCAGTACTTC.

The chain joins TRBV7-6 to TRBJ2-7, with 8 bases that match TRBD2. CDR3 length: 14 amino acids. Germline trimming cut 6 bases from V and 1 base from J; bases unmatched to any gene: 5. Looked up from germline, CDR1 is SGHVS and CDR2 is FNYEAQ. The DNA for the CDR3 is TGTGCCAGCAGTCCGTCGGGGGGGTCCTACGAGCAGTACTTC. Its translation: CASSPSGGSYEQYF. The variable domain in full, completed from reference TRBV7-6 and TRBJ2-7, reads GAGVSQSPRYKVTKRGQDVALRCDPISGHVSLYWYRQALGQGPEFLTYFNYEAQQDKSGLPNDRFSAERPEGSISTLTIQRTEQRDSAMYRCASSPSGGSYEQYFGPGTRLTVT.

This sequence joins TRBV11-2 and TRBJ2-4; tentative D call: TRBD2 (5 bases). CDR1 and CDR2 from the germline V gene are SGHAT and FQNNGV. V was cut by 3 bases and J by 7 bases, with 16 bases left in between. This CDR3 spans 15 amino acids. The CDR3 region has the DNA TGTGCCAGCAGCTTTTCGGGGATGTTTGAGAACATTCAGTACTTC. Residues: CASSFSGMFENIQYF.